This T cell receptor beta chain was retrieved from a study of radiation and T cells in renal cell carcinoma (dated by TCRdb to the early 2020s). Some background on the complete study: The samples were obtained from a clinical trial, where primary renal cell carcinomas were treated with 15 Gy stereotactic body radiation therapy and then removed by nephrectomy 4 weeks afterward. In the 40 to 60 samples combined, around 3.7 million unique CDR3 nucleotide sequences were found, encoding 2.5 million or so unique CDR3 amino acid sequences. In total, 50 to 55 samples, comprising 26 tumors and some 27 peripheral blood samples, were subjected to TCR beta sequencing. General study outcomes and caveats: Effects of radiation dose or scheduling on the TCR repertoire could not be addressed with the single-armed trial design. In blood, the top tumor clonotypes increased from baseline to 2 weeks after radiation and then shrank by 4 weeks, which suggests a temporary expansion of tumor-resident clones. Blood repertoire dynamics were not followed beyond 4 weeks after treatment. Because pretreatment tumor biopsies were not available, the study could not determine whether clonotypes were already present within the tumor at baseline.

The sample's time point, from its label and the paper: blood 2 weeks post-SBRT. The sample's treatment or condition, from its label and the paper: 15 Gy SBRT to primary tumor, nephrectomy 4 weeks later. To follow tumor-enriched clonotypes, serial peripheral blood was collected from radiation-treated patients at baseline and at 2 weeks and 4 weeks after SBRT. Renal cell carcinoma with clear cell pathology was present in all patients. Genomic DNA for TCR sequencing was prepared using the QIAamp DNA Blood Mini Kit (Qiagen). Samples were included in the analyses only if all quality control checks were passed. Reading the germline V gene (reference sequence) gives CDR1 WNHNN and CDR2 SYGVQD. After removal of 4 bases from V and 6 bases from J, the junction retains 5 bases not matched to a gene. There are 15 amino acids in the CDR3, from cysteine to phenylalanine inclusive. Of the read, only the CDR3 DNA is kept; its 45 bases are in frame from base 1.

Following the manufacturer's recommendations, the immunoSEQ kit was used to generate TCR beta libraries from genomic DNA. Library preparation used a first multiplex PCR with proprietary primers, then a second PCR adding unique barcodes, with bead cleanups after each round. Each sample batch included a kit-provided positive control reaction and a negative control reaction. The final libraries were assessed on an Agilent 4200 TapeStation D1000 ScreenTape, pooled by volume, and quantified by qPCR. Sequencing was performed on an Illumina NextSeq500 using a MidOutput 150-cycle cartridge, with 156 Read1 cycles, 15 Index1 cycles, and the kit custom primers. The pooled library was loaded at roughly 0.9 pM with about 21% PhiX control spiked in. Concerning the study's data processing: Vendor-processed data were analyzed in R, and a clonotype was defined as all T cells sharing the same CDR3 nucleotide sequence. For clone abundance analyses, frequencies were normalized to the 10,000 most abundant clones in each sample. Public T cell clones, which averaged fewer than five per sample, were excluded before analysis. Tumor-enriched and baseline blood-enriched clonotypes were defined by at least a 32-fold difference in abundance between compartments. A beta-binomial differential abundance model was used to identify clonotypes that expanded or contracted between blood time points. The Baroni-Urbani and Buser coefficient was used to measure tumor-blood repertoire similarity, and groups were compared with two-tailed Wilcoxon tests in R. TCRdb's version of the immuneACCESS table is confined to in-frame rearrangements and falls short of the full clone set. An unresolved V gene accounts for under half of the shortfall where checked; the remainder is of unknown origin. That table furnishes V, J and clone size, whereas the DNA furnished D and trimming. Present in this sample are about 60,000 clones, around 81% of which were seen just once. Of the sample, approximately 7% falls within the top ten clones.

Concerning this clone: No antigen is known for it. Base qualities are not recorded, but no much larger clone differs from it by a single base.

This receptor was obtained from a man aged 55 to 70 with renal cell carcinoma. The sequences come from blood, collected from a patient whose treatment included radiotherapy and nephrectomy. The rearrangement combines TRBV10-1 with TRBJ2-1; TRBD2 lines up with 11 middle nucleotides. The DNA sequence is given as TGCGCCAGCAGTGTAACTAGCGGGGGTCTCAATGAGCAGTTCTTC. It translates as CASSVTSGGLNEQFF.